These 6 T cell receptor beta chains share one sample of origin, sequenced in a study of blood T cell repertoires in COVID-19. The data were produced by immunoSEQ multiplex PCR, yet TCRdb's version contains in-frame clones alone and is incomplete. The table includes 400,000 to 450,000 clones, 85% to 90% detected once. Sequenced: PBMCs or T cells enriched from blood (not recorded which). These receptor sequences come from a man aged 25-45 years who had recovered from COVID-19.

The chain carries TRBV27 and TRBJ2-1, with 8 bases matching TRBD2. There are 20 residues in the CDR3. Germline values: CDR1 MNHEY, CDR2 SMNVEV (reference sequence). With 5 bases clipped from V and 7 bases from J, the junction kept 25 bases outside the gene matches. The CDR3 region has the DNA TGTGCCAGCAGTCATATTTCCCTGGGGTTAAGCGGGAGATTCGGTAATGAGCAGTTCTTC. This gives the protein CASSHISLGLSGRFGNEQFF.

This sequence joins TRBV19 and TRBJ1-5, with D maybe TRBD1 (5 bases). This CDR3 contains 16 residues. Trimming stripped 0 bases from V and 1 base from J, with 10 bases between. Germline values: CDR1 LNHDA, CDR2 SQIVND (reference sequence). As DNA, the CDR3 is TGTGCCAGTAGTATAGAAGGGGCCCAGAGCAATCAGCCCCAGCATTTT. Its protein product is CASSIEGAQSNQPQHF.

This clone was detected only once. The chain is built from TRBV27 and TRBJ2-6; D remains unclear. The V gene's germline CDR1 is MNHEY and CDR2 SMNVEV (reference sequence). Trimming took off 4 bases at V and 2 bases at J, with 9 bases between the two ends. The CDR3 loop spans 15 amino acids. The CDR3 reads CASSSTTAGANVLTF. DNA of the CDR3: TGTGCCAGCAGTTCCACTACGGCTGGGGCCAACGTCCTGACTTTC.

The rearrangement links TRBV7-8 to TRBJ2-5; no clear D. The CDR3 spans 12 residues. CDR1 is SGHVS and CDR2 is FQNEAQ in the germline V gene. The V and J ends lost 5 bases and 0 bases respectively, with 4 bases between them. The CDR3 sequence is CASSAYQETQYF. The CDR3 region has the DNA TGTGCCAGCAGCGCGTACCAAGAGACCCAGTACTTC.

The chain uses TRBV27 and TRBJ1-5; TRBD1 is a possible D gene (5 bases). The V gene's germline CDR1 is MNHEY and CDR2 SMNVEV (reference sequence). V dropped 8 bases and J dropped 0 bases, with 8 bases sitting between them. This CDR3 spans 13 amino acids. Here the CDR3 reads CASGAVSNQPQHF. The DNA for the CDR3 is TGTGCCAGCGGGGCTGTTAGCAATCAGCCCCAGCATTTT.

The J gene is TRBJ2-7, the V gene TRBV4-2; 11 bases match TRBD2. Unmatched junction bases numbered 4, after V lost 3 bases and J lost 0 bases. The CDR3 loop spans 16 amino acids. In germline, CDR1 is LGHNA, CDR2 YNFKEQ. The CDR3: CASSQGLAEHSYEQYF. In DNA form, the CDR3 reads TGTGCCAGCAGCCAGGGACTAGCGGAGCACTCCTACGAGCAGTACTTC.